These 7 T cell receptor beta chains share one sample of origin, sequenced in a study of Ad26.COV2.S vaccination and SARS-CoV-2 variants (TCRdb year 2021). The sample's treatment or condition label is to be understood as: some 20 received Ad26.COV2.S at low or high dose, single or two shots; 5 received placebo; per-sample allocation not given. Repertoires of vaccine and placebo recipients were sequenced from samples collected on day 63 after the first injection. Library preparation used the immunoSEQ multiplex PCR assay. The source is immuneACCESS, and TCRdb retained only in-frame sequences with V and J called. Part of the clones is not carried over; for the studies checked, unresolved V genes explain less than half of this, and the remainder is unexplained. In all, the sample holds hundreds of thousands of clones, and approximately 89% of those were seen once. Approximately 2.5% of the sample goes to the ten largest clones.

The starting material was peripheral blood, obtained in a trial of Ad26.COV2.S vaccine versus placebo. These TCRs come from a person between 18 and 60 years old who received the Ad26.COV2.S COVID-19 vaccine or a placebo.

The chain is built from TRBV6-5 and TRBJ2-2; D may be TRBD1 (5 bases). The CDR3 length is 15 residues. With 1 base removed from V and 0 bases from J, the gap between germline ends came to 6 bases. Germline CDR1 is MNHEY and CDR2 is SVGAGI. The CDR3 DNA sequence: TGTGCCAGCAGTTACTACAGGACGAACACCGGGGAGCTGTTTTTT. It codes for CASSYYRTNTGELFF.

The rearrangement links TRBV14 to TRBJ2-5, with no clear D. Trimming shortened V by 0 bases and J by 4 bases, and 12 bases separated the two germline ends. CDR3 length: 15 amino acids. Germline CDR1 and CDR2: SGHDN and FVKESK. This CDR3 reads CASSQDRTTRETQYF. The CDR3 DNA follows: TGTGCCAGCAGCCAAGATCGGACCACCCGAGAGACCCAGTACTTC.

The chain couples TRBV7-8 to TRBJ2-1, with 7 bases that match TRBD2. Losses at the gene ends were 5 bases for V and 5 bases for J; bases not matched to a gene: 6. Germline lookup yields CDR1 SGHVS and CDR2 FQNEAQ. This CDR3 is built from 14 residues. The CDR3 DNA follows: TGTGCCAGCAGCAGCCGGGACTACAACAATGAGCAGTTCTTC. This translates into CASSSRDYNNEQFF.

The V call is TRBV5-1, the J call TRBJ1-1, with D possibly being TRBD1 (5 bases). The V gene's germline CDR1 is SGHRS and CDR2 YFSETQ. V was cut by 2 bases and J by 0 bases, with 17 bases left in between. The CDR3 covers 17 residues. The CDR3 reads CASSFQAIWGMNTEAFF. The CDR3 DNA sequence: TGCGCCAGCAGCTTTCAAGCGATCTGGGGGATGAACACTGAAGCTTTCTTT.

The chain joins TRBV5-6 to TRBJ1-6; D is possibly TRBD1 (5 bases). The ends were cut back, 3 bases at V and 9 bases at J, with 22 bases in the middle. This CDR3 comprises 17 residues. Germline V gene data show CDR1 as SGHDT and CDR2 as YYEEEE. CDR3 region: CASSWTRGAWGSSPLHF. As DNA, the CDR3 is TGTGCCAGCAGCTGGACGCGCGGGGCCTGGGGCAGTTCACCCCTCCACTTT.

This sequence joins TRBV19 and TRBJ1-1; D not certain. With 1 base removed from V and 4 bases from J, the gap between germline ends came to 16 bases. Germline CDR1 is LNHDA and CDR2 is SQIVND (reference sequence). This CDR3 is built from 16 residues. CDR3 residues: CASSIAPPGEVTEAFF. The CDR3, as DNA: TGTGCCAGTAGTATAGCCCCGCCTGGAGAGGTCACTGAAGCTTTCTTT. The whole variable domain, filled in from reference TRBV19 and TRBJ1-1, reads DGGITQSPKYLFRKEGQNVTLSCEQNLNHDAMYWYRQDPGQGLRLIYYSQIVNDFQKGDIAEGYSVSREKKESFPLTVTSAQKNPTAFYLCASSIAPPGEVTEAFFGQGTRLTVV.

The V call is TRBV9, the J call TRBJ2-1; the match to TRBD2 covers 7 bases. V was pared by 1 base and J by 9 bases, with 10 bases of the junction left unmatched. This CDR3 comprises 15 residues. Per germline, CDR1 SGDLS and CDR2 YYNGEE. CDR3 in DNA: TGTGCCAGCAGCGTAACAGCGGGACCCCTCGGTGAGCAGTTCTTC. Translated, it gives CASSVTAGPLGEQFF.